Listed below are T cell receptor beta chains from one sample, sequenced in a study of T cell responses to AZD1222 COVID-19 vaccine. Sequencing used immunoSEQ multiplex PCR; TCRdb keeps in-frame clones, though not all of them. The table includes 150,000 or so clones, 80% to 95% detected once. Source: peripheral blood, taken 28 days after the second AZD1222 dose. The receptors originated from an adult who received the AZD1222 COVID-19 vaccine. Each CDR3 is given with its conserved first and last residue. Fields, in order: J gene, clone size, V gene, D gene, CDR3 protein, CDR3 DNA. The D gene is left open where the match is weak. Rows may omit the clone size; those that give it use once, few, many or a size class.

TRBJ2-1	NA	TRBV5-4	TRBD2	CASGTTSGLTSYNEQFF	TGTGCCAGCGGAACGACTAGCGGGTTGACCTCCTACAATGAGCAGTTCTTC
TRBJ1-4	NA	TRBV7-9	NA	CASSLSEQGTGTNEKLFF	TGTGCCAGCAGCTTAAGTGAACAGGGTACGGGAACTAATGAAAAACTGTTTTTT
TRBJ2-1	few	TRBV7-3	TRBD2	CASSPGLAGGEQFF	TGTGCCAGCAGCCCGGGACTAGCGGGAGGTGAGCAGTTCTTC
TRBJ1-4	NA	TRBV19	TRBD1	CASSPGQFNEKLFF	TGTGCCAGTAGCCCGGGACAGTTTAATGAAAAACTGTTTTTT
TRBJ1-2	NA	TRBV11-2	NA	CASSSPGRPNGYTF	TGTGCCAGCAGCTCCCCCGGACGGCCGAATGGCTACACCTTC
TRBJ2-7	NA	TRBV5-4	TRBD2	CASGRGSNEQYF	TGTGCCAGCGGGAGGGGTTCTAACGAGCAGTACTTC
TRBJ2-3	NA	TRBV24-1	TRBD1	CATSQTGTGWDTQYF	TGTGCCACCAGCCAAACCGGGACAGGGTGGGATACGCAGTATTTT
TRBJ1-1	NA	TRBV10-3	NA	CAISESTGPETEAFF	TGTGCCATCAGTGAGTCGACAGGTCCCGAAACTGAAGCTTTCTTT
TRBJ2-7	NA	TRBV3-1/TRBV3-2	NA	CASSQGTLGIYEQYF	TGTGCCAGCAGCCAAGGGACCCTTGGAATATACGAGCAGTACTTC
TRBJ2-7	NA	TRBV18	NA	CASSPGGGYEQYF	TGTGCCAGCTCACCGGGAGGGGGATACGAGCAGTACTTC
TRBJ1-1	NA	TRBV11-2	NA	CASSLDGGTEAFF	TGTGCCAGCAGCTTAGATGGAGGCACTGAAGCTTTCTTT
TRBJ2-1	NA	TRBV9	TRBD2	CASLGGRLAGGPNEQFF	TGTGCCAGCTTAGGGGGCCGGCTAGCGGGAGGCCCCAATGAGCAGTTCTTC
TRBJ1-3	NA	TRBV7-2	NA	CASSSDPISGNTIYF	TGTGCCAGCAGCTCAGACCCGATCTCTGGAAACACCATATATTTT
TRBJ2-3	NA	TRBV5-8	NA	CASSFQGGIADTQYF	TGTGCCAGCAGCTTCCAGGGCGGGATAGCAGATACGCAGTATTTT
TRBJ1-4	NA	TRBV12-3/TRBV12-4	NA	CASSLTATEKLFF	TGTGCCAGCAGTTTAACCGCAACTGAAAAACTGTTTTTT
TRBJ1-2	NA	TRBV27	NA	CASRRDTNYGYTF	TGTGCCAGCAGACGGGACACTAACTATGGCTACACCTTC
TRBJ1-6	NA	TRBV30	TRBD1	CAWSQTGGGSPLHF	TGTGCCTGGAGCCAGACAGGGGGAGGTTCACCCCTCCACTTT
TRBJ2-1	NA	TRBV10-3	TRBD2	CAIIAGPYNEQFF	TGTGCCATCATAGCGGGGCCATACAATGAGCAGTTCTTC
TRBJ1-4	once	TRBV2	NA	CASSEAQRRNEKLFF	TGTGCCAGCAGTGAAGCGCAACGGCGGAATGAAAAACTGTTTTTT
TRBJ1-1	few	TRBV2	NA	CASSESLTENTEAFF	TGTGCCAGCAGTGAAAGCCTGACAGAGAACACTGAAGCTTTCTTT
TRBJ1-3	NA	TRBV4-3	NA	CASSQDFDSSGNTIYF	TGCGCCAGCAGCCAAGACTTCGATAGCTCTGGAAACACCATATATTTT
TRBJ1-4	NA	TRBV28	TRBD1	CASRDEIPGQGGRWTNEKLFF	TGTGCCAGCAGGGATGAGATTCCTGGACAGGGGGGTCGTTGGACTAATGAAAAACTGTTTTTT
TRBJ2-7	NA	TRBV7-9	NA	CASSHRQHYEQYF	TGTGCCAGCAGCCACCGACAGCACTACGAGCAGTACTTC
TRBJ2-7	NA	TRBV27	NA	CASSRTAIIYEQYF	TGTGCCAGCAGTCGGACAGCAATAATCTACGAGCAGTACTTC